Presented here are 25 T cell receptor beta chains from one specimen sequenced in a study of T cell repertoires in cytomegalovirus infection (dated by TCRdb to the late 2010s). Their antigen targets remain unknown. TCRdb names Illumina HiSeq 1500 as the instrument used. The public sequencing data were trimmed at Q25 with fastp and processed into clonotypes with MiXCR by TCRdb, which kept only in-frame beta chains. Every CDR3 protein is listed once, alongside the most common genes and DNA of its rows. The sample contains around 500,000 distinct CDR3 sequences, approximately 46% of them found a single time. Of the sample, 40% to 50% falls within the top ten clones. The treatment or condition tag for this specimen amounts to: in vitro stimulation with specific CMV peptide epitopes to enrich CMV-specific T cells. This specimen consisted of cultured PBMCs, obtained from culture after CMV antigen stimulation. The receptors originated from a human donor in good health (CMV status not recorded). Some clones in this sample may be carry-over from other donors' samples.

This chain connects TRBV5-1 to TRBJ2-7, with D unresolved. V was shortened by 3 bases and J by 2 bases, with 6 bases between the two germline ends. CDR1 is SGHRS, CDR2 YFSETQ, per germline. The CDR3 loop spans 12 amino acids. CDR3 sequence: CASSSNPYEQYF. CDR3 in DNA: TGCGCCAGCAGCTCCAACCCCTACGAGCAGTACTTC. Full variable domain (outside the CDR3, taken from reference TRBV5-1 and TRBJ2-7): KAGVTQTPRYLIKTRGQQVTLSCSPISGHRSVSWYQQTPGQGLQFLFEYFSETQRNKGNFPGRFSGRQFSNSRSEMNVSTLELGDSALYLCASSSNPYEQYFGPGTRLTVT.

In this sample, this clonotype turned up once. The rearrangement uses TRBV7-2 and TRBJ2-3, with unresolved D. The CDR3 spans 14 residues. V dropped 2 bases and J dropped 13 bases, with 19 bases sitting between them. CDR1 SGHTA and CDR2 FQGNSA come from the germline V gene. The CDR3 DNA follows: TGTGCCAGCAGCTTAACTTCTGGTCTCAGCCCGGAGTATTTT. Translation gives CASSLTSGLSPEYF.

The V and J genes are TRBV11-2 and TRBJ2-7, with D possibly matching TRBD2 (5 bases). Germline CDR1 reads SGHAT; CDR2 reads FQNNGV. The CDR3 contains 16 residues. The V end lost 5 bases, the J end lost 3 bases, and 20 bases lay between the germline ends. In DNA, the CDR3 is TGTGCCAGCAGCCCCCTGGCCAGCGGAAGAATCTACGAGCAGTACTTC. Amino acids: CASSPLASGRIYEQYF.

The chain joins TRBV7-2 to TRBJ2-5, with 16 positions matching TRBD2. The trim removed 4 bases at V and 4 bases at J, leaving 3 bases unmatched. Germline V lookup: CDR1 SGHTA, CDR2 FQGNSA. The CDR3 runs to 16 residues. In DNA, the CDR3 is TGTGCCAGCAGCTGGGGACTAGCGGGGGGGGCAGAGACCCAGTACTTC. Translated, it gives CASSWGLAGGAETQYF.

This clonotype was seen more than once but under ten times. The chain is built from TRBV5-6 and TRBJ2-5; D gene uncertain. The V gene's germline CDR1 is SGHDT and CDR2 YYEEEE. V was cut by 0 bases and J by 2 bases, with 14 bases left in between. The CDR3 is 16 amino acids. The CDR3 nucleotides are TGTGCCAGCAGCTTGGATCCCCGATTGGATCAAGAGACCCAGTACTTC. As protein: CASSLDPRLDQETQYF.

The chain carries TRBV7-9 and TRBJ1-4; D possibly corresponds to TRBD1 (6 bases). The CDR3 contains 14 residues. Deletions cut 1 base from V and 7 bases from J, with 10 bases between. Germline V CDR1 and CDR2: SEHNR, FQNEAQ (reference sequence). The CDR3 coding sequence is TGTGCCAGCAGCTTAGGGCAGGGGTTTGAAAAACTGTTTTTT. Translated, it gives CASSLGQGFEKLFF.

This CDR3 reads CASSLLGGQYSNQPQHF. The DNA of the CDR3 is TGTGCCAGCAGTCTCCTCGGGGGACAATATAGCAATCAGCCCCAGCATTTT. The chain has TRBV6-2 or TRBV6-3 and TRBJ1-5; TRBD1 might be the D (6 bases). This CDR3 contains 17 residues. V lost 5 bases to trimming and J lost 0 bases, with 17 bases between them. Germline CDR1 is MNHEY and CDR2 is SVGEGT.

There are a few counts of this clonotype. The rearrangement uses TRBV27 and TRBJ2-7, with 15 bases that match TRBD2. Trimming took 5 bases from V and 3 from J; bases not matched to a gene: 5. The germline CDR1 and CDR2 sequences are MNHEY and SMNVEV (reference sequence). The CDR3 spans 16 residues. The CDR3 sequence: CASSTGLAGGNYEQYF. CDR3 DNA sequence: TGTGCCAGCAGTACGGGACTAGCGGGAGGCAACTACGAGCAGTACTTC.

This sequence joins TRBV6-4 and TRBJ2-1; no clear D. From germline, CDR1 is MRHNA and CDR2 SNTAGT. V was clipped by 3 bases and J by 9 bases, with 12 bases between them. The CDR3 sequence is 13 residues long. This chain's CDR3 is CASSDNRVSEQFF. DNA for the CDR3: TGTGCCAGCAGTGATAATCGGGTGAGTGAGCAGTTCTTC.

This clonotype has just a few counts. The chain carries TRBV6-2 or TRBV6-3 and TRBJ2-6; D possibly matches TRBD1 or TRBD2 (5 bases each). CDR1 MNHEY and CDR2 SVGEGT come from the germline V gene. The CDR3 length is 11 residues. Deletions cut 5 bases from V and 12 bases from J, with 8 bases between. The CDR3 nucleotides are TGTGCCAGCAGTGGGGACGGCGTCCTGACTTTC. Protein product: CASSGDGVLTF.

DNA of the CDR3: TGTGCCAGTAGTCCGACCGAGGCAAGGCCTAAGCAGTTCTTC. Its translation: CASSPTEARPKQFF. The chain uses TRBV19 and TRBJ2-1, with unresolved D. The germline CDR1 and CDR2 sequences are LNHDA and SQIVND (reference sequence). The V end was cut by 5 bases, the J end by 11 bases, with 19 bases between. CDR3 length: 14 residues. Full variable domain (remainder filled in from reference TRBV19 and TRBJ2-1): DGGITQSPKYLFRKEGQNVTLSCEQNLNHDAMYWYRQDPGQGLRLIYYSQIVNDFQKGDIAEGYSVSREKKESFPLTVTSAQKNPTAFYLCASSPTEARPKQFFGPGTRLTVL.

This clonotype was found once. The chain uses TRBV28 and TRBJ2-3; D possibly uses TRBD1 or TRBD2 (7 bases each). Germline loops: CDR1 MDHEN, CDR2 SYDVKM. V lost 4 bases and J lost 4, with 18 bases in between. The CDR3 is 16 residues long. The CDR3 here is CASSSTPGGGPDTQYF. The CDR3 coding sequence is TGTGCCAGCAGTTCCACCCCAGGGGGGGGCCCAGATACGCAGTATTTT.

CDR3 residues: CASSLEAALSSYNEQFF. The CDR3 nucleotides read TGTGCCAGCAGCTTGGAGGCAGCGCTGAGCTCCTACAATGAGCAGTTCTTC. V and J are TRBV5-4 and TRBJ2-1; D unresolved. The CDR3 has 17 residues. The V gene lost 0 bases and the J gene lost 0 bases, with 13 bases spanning the gap. Germline V lookup: CDR1 SGHNT, CDR2 YYREEE (reference sequence).

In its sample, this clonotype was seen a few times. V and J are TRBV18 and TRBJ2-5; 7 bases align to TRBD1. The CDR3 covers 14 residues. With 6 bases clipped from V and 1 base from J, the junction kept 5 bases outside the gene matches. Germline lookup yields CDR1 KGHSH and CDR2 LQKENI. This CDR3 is CASSHGQAQETQYF. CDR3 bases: TGTGCCAGCTCCCACGGACAGGCCCAAGAGACCCAGTACTTC.

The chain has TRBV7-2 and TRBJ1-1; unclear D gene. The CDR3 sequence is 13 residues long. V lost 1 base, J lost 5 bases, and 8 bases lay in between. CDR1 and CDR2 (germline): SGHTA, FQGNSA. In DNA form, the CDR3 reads TGTGCCAGCAGCTTAGTTGCGGGAACTGAAGCTTTCTTT. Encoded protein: CASSLVAGTEAFF.

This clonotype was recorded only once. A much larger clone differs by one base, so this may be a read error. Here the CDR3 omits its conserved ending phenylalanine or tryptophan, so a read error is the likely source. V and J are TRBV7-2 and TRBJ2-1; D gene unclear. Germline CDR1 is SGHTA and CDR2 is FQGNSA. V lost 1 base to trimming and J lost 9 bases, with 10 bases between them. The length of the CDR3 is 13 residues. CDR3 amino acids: CASSLGWPVEQFI. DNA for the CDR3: TGTGCCAGCAGCTTAGGTTGGCCGGTTGAGCAGTTCATC.

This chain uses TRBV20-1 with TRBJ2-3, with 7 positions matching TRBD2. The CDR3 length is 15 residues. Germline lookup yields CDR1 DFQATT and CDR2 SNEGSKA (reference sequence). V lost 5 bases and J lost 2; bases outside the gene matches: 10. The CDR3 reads CSASRSGAITDTQYF. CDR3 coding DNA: TGCAGTGCTTCCCGCAGCGGGGCGATCACAGATACGCAGTATTTT.

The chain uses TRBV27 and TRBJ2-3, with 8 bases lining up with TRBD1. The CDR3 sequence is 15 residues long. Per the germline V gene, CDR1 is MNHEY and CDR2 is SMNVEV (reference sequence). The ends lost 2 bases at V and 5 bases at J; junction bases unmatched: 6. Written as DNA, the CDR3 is TGTGCCAGCAGTTTAGGCGACAGGGGAAGAGATACGCAGTATTTT. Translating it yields CASSLGDRGRDTQYF.

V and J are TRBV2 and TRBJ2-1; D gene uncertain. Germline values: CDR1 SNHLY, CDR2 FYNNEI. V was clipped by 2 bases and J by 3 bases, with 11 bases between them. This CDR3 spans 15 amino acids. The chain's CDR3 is CASSEQASIYNEQFF. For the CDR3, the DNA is TGTGCCAGCAGTGAACAGGCCAGTATCTACAATGAGCAGTTCTTC.

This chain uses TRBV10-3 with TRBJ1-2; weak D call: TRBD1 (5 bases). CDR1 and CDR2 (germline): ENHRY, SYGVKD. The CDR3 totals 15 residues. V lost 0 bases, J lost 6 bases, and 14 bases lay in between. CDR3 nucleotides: TGTGCCATCAGTGAGTCGTGGGCAGGGCTCAATGGCTACACCTTC. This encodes CAISESWAGLNGYTF.

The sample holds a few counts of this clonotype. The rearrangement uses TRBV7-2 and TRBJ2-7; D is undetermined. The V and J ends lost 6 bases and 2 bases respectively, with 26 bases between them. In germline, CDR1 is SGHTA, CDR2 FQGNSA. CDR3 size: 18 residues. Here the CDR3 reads CASRMISHLAPRAYEQYF. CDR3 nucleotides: TGTGCCAGCAGGATGATATCCCATCTGGCGCCTCGAGCCTACGAGCAGTACTTC.

The CDR3 spells CASSYSQGPSSGETQYF. As DNA, the CDR3 is TGTGCCAGCAGTTACTCCCAAGGGCCCAGTAGTGGGGAGACCCAGTACTTC. J is TRBJ2-5 and V is TRBV6-5; D is undetermined. The CDR3 runs 17 residues. CDR1 and CDR2 (germline): MNHEY, SVGAGI. V was pared by 0 bases and J by 5 bases, with 19 bases between.

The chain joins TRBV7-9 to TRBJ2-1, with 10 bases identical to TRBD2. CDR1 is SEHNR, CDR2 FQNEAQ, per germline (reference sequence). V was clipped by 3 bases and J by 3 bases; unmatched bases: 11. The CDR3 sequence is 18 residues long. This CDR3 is CASSFPKRGGPGYNEQFF. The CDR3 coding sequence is TGTGCCAGCAGCTTCCCTAAGCGGGGGGGCCCCGGCTACAATGAGCAGTTCTTC.

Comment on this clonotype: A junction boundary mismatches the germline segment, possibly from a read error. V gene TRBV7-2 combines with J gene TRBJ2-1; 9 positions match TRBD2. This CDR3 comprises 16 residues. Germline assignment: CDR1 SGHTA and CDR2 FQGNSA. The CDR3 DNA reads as TGTGCCAGCAGCTTAGGGGGCGGGAGGGCCCTCAATGAGCTGTTCTTC. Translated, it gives CASSLGGGRALNELFF.

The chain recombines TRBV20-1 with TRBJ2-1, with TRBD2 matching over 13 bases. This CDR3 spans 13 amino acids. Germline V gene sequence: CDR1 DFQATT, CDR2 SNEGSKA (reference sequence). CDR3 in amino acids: CSPGLAGVTEQFF. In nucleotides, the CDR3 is TGCAGCCCAGGACTAGCGGGAGTTACTGAGCAGTTCTTC.